This T cell receptor beta chain was recorded in a study of blood T cells in healthy people across ages. In regard to this clonotype: Its antigen remains unidentified.

It was with a sample-barcoded 5' primer and a J-beta primer mix that a second PCR of about 7 to 12 cycles was run. TCRdb itself ran the 5' RACE reads through MiXCR, one entry per CDR3 protein. The sample lists some 800,000 distinct CDR3 sequences; roughly 25% were seen once. The study, taken as a whole, reports: Higher diversity and more naive CD4+ cells were features of long-lived donors, compared to aged donors.

Germline lookup yields CDR1 LGHDT and CDR2 YNNKEL (reference sequence). CDR3 length equals 16 residues. These data also formed part of another study, on T cells of mothers and their children. That study adds: Donors comprised three healthy Caucasian mothers plus their six children. Per 15 ul, 1.5 ug of RNA was used, with all extracted RNA going into cDNA synthesis.

The rearrangement joins TRBV3-1 to TRBJ2-5; D is unresolved. Gene TRBJ2-7 matches the end of the DNA better, so the J call may be wrong. The sample comprised blood. The TCR originated in a boy aged 10-17 years in good health. The CDR3 loop reads CASSQDPRRKTYEQYF. The CDR3 DNA sequence: TGTGCCAGCAGCCAAGATCCACGGAGAAAAACCTACGAGCAGTACTTC.